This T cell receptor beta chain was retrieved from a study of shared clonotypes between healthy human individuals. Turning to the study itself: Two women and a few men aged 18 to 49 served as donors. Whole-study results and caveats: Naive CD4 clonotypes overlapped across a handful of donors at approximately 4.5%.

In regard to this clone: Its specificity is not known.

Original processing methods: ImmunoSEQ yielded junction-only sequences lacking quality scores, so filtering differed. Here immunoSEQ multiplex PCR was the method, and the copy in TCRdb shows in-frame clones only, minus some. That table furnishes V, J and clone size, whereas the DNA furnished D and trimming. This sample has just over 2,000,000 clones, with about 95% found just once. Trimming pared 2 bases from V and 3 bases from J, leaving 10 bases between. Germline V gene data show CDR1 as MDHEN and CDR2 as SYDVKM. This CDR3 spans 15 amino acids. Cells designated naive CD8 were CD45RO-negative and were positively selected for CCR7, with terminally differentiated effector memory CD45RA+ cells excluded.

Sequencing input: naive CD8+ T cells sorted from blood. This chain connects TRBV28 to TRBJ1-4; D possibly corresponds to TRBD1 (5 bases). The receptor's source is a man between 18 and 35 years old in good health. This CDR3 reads CASSLEGSANEKLFF. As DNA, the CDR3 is TGTGCCAGCAGTTTAGAGGGGTCGGCTAATGAAAAACTGTTTTTT.